Following are 8 T cell receptor beta chains from one sample sequenced in a study of OX40 agonist ivuxolimab in advanced cancers. The table came from immunoSEQ multiplex PCR; TCRdb's copy has only in-frame clones and leaves some out. Among tens of thousands of clones listed, 75% to 90% were seen once. The material was CD4+ or CD8+ T cells sorted from blood, obtained in a trial of the OX40 agonist ivuxolimab. Receptor source: an adult with an advanced solid tumor such as melanoma, head and neck, liver or kidney cancer.

The genes are TRBV7-2 and TRBJ2-1; no clear D. From germline, CDR1 is SGHTA and CDR2 FQGNSA. V was clipped by 1 base and J by 3 bases, with 10 bases between them. This CDR3 is built from 15 residues. CDR3: CASSLEGQNYNEQFF. CDR3 coding DNA: TGTGCCAGCAGCTTAGAGGGCCAGAACTACAATGAGCAGTTCTTC.

The chain is built from TRBV10-2 and TRBJ1-5, with unresolved D. The CDR3 length is 12 residues. Germline CDR1 and CDR2: WSHSY and SAAADI. The V end lost 3 bases, the J end lost 6 bases, and 6 bases lay between the germline ends. In nucleotides, the CDR3 is TGCGCCAGCAGTGAAGTTAGTCAGCCCCAGCATTTT. This sequence encodes CASSEVSQPQHF.

Concerning this clone itself: The sample has other DNA sequences that encode this CDR3 too. The rearrangement joins TRBV30 to TRBJ2-2; 8 bases align to TRBD2. The ends lost 3 bases at V and 3 bases at J; junction bases unmatched: 9. Per germline, CDR1 GTSNPN and CDR2 SVGIG (reference sequence). The CDR3 sequence is 16 residues long. CDR3 region: CAWRAGVLFHTGELFF. The CDR3 region has the DNA TGTGCCTGGAGAGCGGGGGTTCTTTTCCACACCGGGGAGCTGTTTTTT.

This sequence joins TRBV9 and TRBJ2-3; 12 bases map to TRBD2. Per germline, CDR1 SGDLS and CDR2 YYNGEE. The CDR3 is 17 residues long. The V and J ends lost 4 bases and 4 bases, in that order; junction bases with no gene match: 10. Written as DNA, the CDR3 is TGTGCCAGCAGCCCGAACCCTAGCGGGAGGGGTGCAGATACGCAGTATTTT. Amino acid sequence: CASSPNPSGRGADTQYF. Supplemented by reference TRBV9 and TRBJ2-3, the full variable domain reads DSGVTQTPKHLITATGQRVTLRCSPRSGDLSVYWYQQSLDQGLQFLIQYYNGEERAKGNILERFSAQQFPDLHSELNLSSLELGDSALYFCASSPNPSGRGADTQYFGPGTRLTVL.

This chain connects TRBV5-1 to TRBJ2-3, with TRBD2 as a possible D gene (5 bases). The ends were cut back, 5 bases at V and 1 base at J, with 11 bases in the middle. The CDR3 is 14 amino acids. In germline, CDR1 is SGHRS, CDR2 YFSETQ. The CDR3 loop is CASSGRGGTDTQYF. The CDR3 region has the DNA TGCGCCAGCAGTGGCCGGGGTGGCACAGATACGCAGTATTTT.

This clone was seen only once. The genes are TRBV11-1 and TRBJ2-2; no firm D call. This CDR3 spans 13 amino acids. V lost 5 bases and J 7 bases, leaving 11 bases between the germline ends. Germline lookup yields CDR1 SGHAT and CDR2 FQDESV (reference sequence). The CDR3 region is CASSPDPYGELFF. The CDR3 coding sequence is TGTGCCAGCAGCCCGGACCCTTACGGGGAGCTGTTTTTT. Full variable domain (outside the CDR3, taken from reference TRBV11-1 and TRBJ2-2): EAEVAQSPRYKITEKSQAVAFWCDPISGHATLYWYRQILGQGPELLVQFQDESVVDDSQLPKDRFSAERLKGVDSTLKIQPAELGDSAMYLCASSPDPYGELFFGEGSRLTVL.

This clone was counted between two and nine times. The rearrangement joins TRBV4-1 to TRBJ1-5; 8 positions agree with TRBD1. The CDR3 loop spans 16 amino acids. J was trimmed by 1 base and V by 3 bases; bases with no gene match: 5. Per germline, CDR1 MGHRA and CDR2 YSYEKL. CDR3 residues: CASSQYRGRSNQPQHF. The DNA for the CDR3 is TGCGCCAGCAGCCAGTACAGGGGGAGAAGCAATCAGCCCCAGCATTTT.

V gene TRBV7-3 combines with J gene TRBJ2-3; D is unclear. V lost 4 bases and J 11 bases, leaving 16 bases between the germline ends. Germline values: CDR1 SGHTA, CDR2 FQGTGA. This CDR3 comprises 13 residues. The CDR3 sequence is CASSSFQGLEQYF. DNA of the CDR3: TGTGCCAGCAGCTCTTTCCAAGGCCTTGAGCAGTATTTT.